This T cell receptor (beta chain) was retrieved from a study of cytomegalovirus exposure and HLA in healthy donors. General study results and limits: Most subjects' HLA-A and HLA-B alleles were reportedly predicted from TCR beta sequences.

PCR was performed using 60 Vbeta and 13 Jbeta primers. Profiled with immunoSEQ multiplex PCR; TCRdb holds only in-frame clones, not every one. The sample lists over 95,000 clones; roughly three quarters were seen once. Comments on this clone: What it recognizes is unknown.

This CDR3 is built from 13 residues. The ends lost 7 bases at V and 8 bases at J; junction bases unmatched: 5. Germline CDR1 and CDR2: GTSNPN and SVGIG (reference sequence). The TCR comes from a woman aged 40 to 49 in good health and CMV-seropositive. V and J are TRBV30 and TRBJ1-6; 10 bases line up with TRBD1. The sequenced sample consisted of PBMCs. The CDR3 coding sequence is TGTGCCTTCACCGGGACAGGGGATTCACCCCTCCACTTT. Protein sequence: CAFTGTGDSPLHF.